This passage covers 21 T cell receptor beta chains from one sample sequenced in a study of control samples from healthy donors and cancer patients (TCRdb year 2020). The library was built by means of the immunoSEQ multiplex PCR assay. The clones in this table, taken by TCRdb from immuneACCESS, are in-frame only. Not every clone is retained; where verified, under half of the shortfall comes from an unresolved V gene, and the cause of the rest is unknown. The sample table holds about 160,000 clones, of which roughly 94% were seen once. The top ten clones comprise about 14% of the sample. Sequences were obtained from PBMCs. These receptors were collected from a man between 60 and 75 years old with colorectal cancer.

The V and J genes are TRBV21-1 and TRBJ2-3; TRBD2, the table's D call, lacks a check against the DNA. TRBV21-1 is listed as a pseudogene. This CDR3 has 18 residues. For the CDR3, the DNA is TGTGCCAGCAGTCTCTTCAGCCCTAGCGGGGGGAGCACAGATACGCAGTATTTT. Protein sequence: CASSLFSPSGGSTDTQYF.

This clone has only one observation. This chain links TRBV9 with TRBJ1-3, with D perhaps matching TRBD1 (5 bases). There are 17 residues in the CDR3. V dropped 0 bases and J dropped 0 bases, with 13 bases sitting between them. CDR1 is SGDLS, CDR2 YYNGEE, per germline. As DNA, the CDR3 is TGTGCCAGCAGCGTAGAAGGACACCTCAGCTCTGGAAACACCATATATTTT. This translates into CASSVEGHLSSGNTIYF. The whole variable domain, filled in from reference TRBV9 and TRBJ1-3, reads DSGVTQTPKHLITATGQRVTLRCSPRSGDLSVYWYQQSLDQGLQFLIQYYNGEERAKGNILERFSAQQFPDLHSELNLSSLELGDSALYFCASSVEGHLSSGNTIYFGEGSWLTVV.

The chain is built from TRBV19 and TRBJ2-3; D is possibly TRBD1 (6 bases). The germline CDR1 and CDR2 sequences are LNHDA and SQIVND (reference sequence). The CDR3 has 15 amino acids. Trimming shortened V by 1 base and J by 0 bases, and 8 bases separated the two germline ends. The CDR3, as DNA: TGTGCCAGTAGTATAGGACAGGTTAGCACAGATACGCAGTATTTT. Residues: CASSIGQVSTDTQYF.

This chain uses TRBV19 with TRBJ1-5; D remains ambiguous. The length of the CDR3 is 16 residues. Germline CDR1 LNHDA, CDR2 SQIVND (reference sequence). The V gene lost 8 bases and the J gene lost 7 bases, with 24 bases spanning the gap. As DNA, the CDR3 is TGTGCCAGTTCCCTCCGGGCCCCAGAGCTAGGACAGCCCCAGCATTTT. Its translation: CASSLRAPELGQPQHF.

V usage is TRBV7-2 and J usage is TRBJ1-2, with TRBD1 identical over 9 bases. Trimming removed 8 bases from V and 5 bases from J; junction bases left unmatched: 9. This CDR3 contains 14 residues. Germline-derived CDR1 and CDR2 are SGHTA and FQGNSA. DNA for the CDR3: TGTGCCAGCGGGACAGGACAGGGGACTTATGGCTACACCTTC. Translation gives CASGTGQGTYGYTF.

V and J are TRBV4-3 and TRBJ1-1; D is unclear. V lost 4 bases to trimming and J lost 4 bases, with 13 bases between them. The CDR3 totals 14 residues. The V gene's germline CDR1 is LGHNA and CDR2 YSLEER. The CDR3 loop reads CASSPGIVGTEAFF. In DNA form, the CDR3 reads TGCGCCAGCAGCCCAGGAATTGTAGGCACTGAAGCTTTCTTT.

V and J are TRBV4-3 and TRBJ1-1; possibly TRBD1 for D (6 bases). The V end was cut by 0 bases, the J end by 8 bases, with 10 bases between. The V gene's germline CDR1 is LGHNA and CDR2 YSLEER. There are 13 residues in the CDR3. The CDR3 reads CASSQDKGGEAFF. DNA for the CDR3: TGCGCCAGCAGCCAAGATAAGGGGGGGGAAGCTTTCTTT.

This chain uses TRBV29-1 with TRBJ1-2; D might be TRBD1 (5 bases). The CDR3 runs 13 residues. Germline CDR1 is SQVTM and CDR2 is ANQGSEA. V was trimmed by 4 bases and J by 4 bases, leaving 13 bases between them. The CDR3 DNA reads TGCAGCGTTGGGCGGGACGGAGGCTATGGCTACACCTTC. Translated, it gives CSVGRDGGYGYTF.

Only one count was recorded for this clone. V is TRBV13 and J is TRBJ1-1; D might be TRBD1 (5 bases). Trimming stripped 1 base from V and 8 bases from J, with 20 bases between. The CDR3 length is 16 residues. Germline V CDR1 and CDR2: PRHDT, FYEKMQ (reference sequence). The CDR3 spells CASSLATWRGVWEAFF. Written as DNA, the CDR3 is TGTGCCAGCAGCTTAGCCACTTGGAGGGGAGTTTGGGAAGCTTTCTTT.

This chain links TRBV30 with TRBJ2-7; D tentatively fits TRBD1 or TRBD2 (5 bases each). This CDR3 is 14 amino acids long. The germline V gene has CDR1 GTSNPN and CDR2 SVGIG (reference sequence). Trimming left V 2 bases short and J 4 bases short, with 15 bases between. The CDR3 region is CAWSRGAPLYEQYF. The CDR3 DNA is TGTGCCTGGAGTCGAGGGGCCCCACTATACGAGCAGTACTTC.

This clone was detected once. This chain uses TRBV4-3 with TRBJ1-6; maybe TRBD1 (5 bases). CDR3 size: 14 residues. CDR1 and CDR2 from the germline V gene are LGHNA and YSLEER. V lost 4 bases, J lost 7 bases, and 11 bases lay in between. The DNA of the CDR3 is TGCGCCAGCAGCCGAGACAGAAAAAATTCACCCCTCCACTTT. Translating gives CASSRDRKNSPLHF.

The rearrangement links TRBV6-1 to TRBJ1-5; TRBD1 is a possible D gene (6 bases). V lost 1 base and J lost 4, with 8 bases in between. In germline, CDR1 is MNHNS, CDR2 SASEGT. The CDR3 is 14 amino acids. CDR3 residues: CASSEVDRNQPQHF. The CDR3 DNA is TGTGCCAGCAGTGAAGTGGACAGAAATCAGCCCCAGCATTTT.

The V gene is TRBV27, the J gene TRBJ2-3; 10 bases agree with TRBD2. The CDR3 totals 17 residues. V was pared by 5 bases and J by 1 base, with 9 bases of the junction left unmatched. Germline-derived CDR1 and CDR2 are MNHEY and SMNVEV (reference sequence). CDR3 region: CASSALPGTSGTDTQYF. The CDR3 DNA is TGTGCCAGCAGTGCGCTTCCCGGGACTAGCGGCACAGATACGCAGTATTTT.

The chain combines TRBV5-6 with TRBJ1-6; tentatively, D is TRBD1 (6 bases). The CDR3 runs to 15 residues. The germline CDR1 and CDR2 sequences are SGHDT and YYEEEE. The V and J ends lost 3 bases and 10 bases respectively, with 17 bases between them. This chain's CDR3 is CASSSAGEWRSPLHF. The CDR3 DNA sequence: TGTGCCAGCAGCTCGGCAGGGGAATGGAGATCACCCCTCCACTTT. Combining the CDR3 with reference TRBV5-6 and TRBJ1-6 gives the whole variable domain DAGVTQSPTHLIKTRGQQVTLRCSPKSGHDTVSWYQQALGQGPQFIFQYYEEEERQRGNFPDRFSGHQFPNYSSELNVNALLLGDSALYLCASSSAGEWRSPLHFGNGTRLTVT.

The chain joins TRBV5-6 to TRBJ1-2; 7 positions match TRBD1. Trimming cost V 3 bases and J 2 bases; bases outside gene matches: 1. This CDR3 is built from 13 residues. Germline V gives CDR1 SGHDT, CDR2 YYEEEE. The CDR3 DNA reads TGTGCCAGCAGCTCGGGACAGAACTATGGCTACACCTTC. Its translation: CASSSGQNYGYTF.

This rearrangement joins TRBV19 to TRBJ1-2; maybe TRBD1 (5 bases). This CDR3 spans 13 amino acids. V was shortened by 9 bases and J by 8 bases, with 19 bases between the two germline ends. In germline, CDR1 is LNHDA, CDR2 SQIVND (reference sequence). Here the CDR3 DNA reads TGTGCCAGCGCCTTCGTCGGGGCTGAAGGCTACACCTTC. Its protein product is CASAFVGAEGYTF.

The chain uses TRBV6-2 or TRBV6-3 and TRBJ2-2; no definite D call. Germline-derived CDR1 and CDR2 are MNHEY and SVGEGT. CDR3 length: 13 residues. V lost 5 bases to trimming and J lost 5 bases, with 9 bases between them. CDR3 sequence reads: CASSPLGTGELFF. CDR3 bases: TGTGCCAGCAGTCCCCTCGGGACCGGGGAGCTGTTTTTT.

The rearrangement joins TRBV6-5 to TRBJ1-1; D not resolved. Germline V gene data show CDR1 as MNHEY and CDR2 as SVGAGI. V was cut by 7 bases and J by 6 bases, with 15 bases left in between. The length of the CDR3 is 13 residues. The CDR3 is CASTPRSGAEAFF. The CDR3 DNA sequence: TGTGCCAGCACCCCGAGATCAGGCGCTGAAGCTTTCTTT.

This sequence joins TRBV5-1 and TRBJ1-6; D gene ambiguous. V was pared by 5 bases and J by 7 bases, with 16 bases between. The CDR3 loop spans 15 amino acids. Germline assignment: CDR1 SGHRS and CDR2 YFSETQ. CDR3 region: CASRIDSKTNSPLHF. In DNA form, the CDR3 reads TGCGCCAGCAGAATAGACTCCAAAACGAATTCACCCCTCCACTTT.

The gene calls are TRBV7-8 and TRBJ1-5; D is perhaps TRBD1 (6 bases). The V gene lost 5 bases and the J gene lost 2 bases, with 13 bases spanning the gap. Germline CDR1 is SGHVS and CDR2 is FQNEAQ. The CDR3 consists of 15 residues. The CDR3 here is CASSPTGGRNQPQHF. CDR3 bases: TGTGCCAGCAGCCCAACGGGGGGCCGCAATCAGCCCCAGCATTTT. The complete variable domain, with remaining parts taken from reference TRBV7-8 and TRBJ1-5, reads GAGVSQSPRYKVAKRGQDVALRCDPISGHVSLFWYQQALGQGPEFLTYFQNEAQLDKSGLPSDRFFAERPEGSVSTLKIQRTQQEDSAVYLCASSPTGGRNQPQHFGDGTRLSIL.

The gene calls are TRBV10-1 and TRBJ1-4; the match to TRBD1 covers 7 bases. The CDR3 has 17 amino acids. The V gene end was trimmed by 8 bases and the J gene end by 5 bases; junction bases not matched to a gene: 17. CDR1 WNHNN and CDR2 SYGVQD come from the germline V gene (reference sequence). DNA of the CDR3: TGCGCCAGCGACTCGATACCTCCGGGACAGAGAAATGAAAAACTGTTTTTT. Translated, it gives CASDSIPPGQRNEKLFF.